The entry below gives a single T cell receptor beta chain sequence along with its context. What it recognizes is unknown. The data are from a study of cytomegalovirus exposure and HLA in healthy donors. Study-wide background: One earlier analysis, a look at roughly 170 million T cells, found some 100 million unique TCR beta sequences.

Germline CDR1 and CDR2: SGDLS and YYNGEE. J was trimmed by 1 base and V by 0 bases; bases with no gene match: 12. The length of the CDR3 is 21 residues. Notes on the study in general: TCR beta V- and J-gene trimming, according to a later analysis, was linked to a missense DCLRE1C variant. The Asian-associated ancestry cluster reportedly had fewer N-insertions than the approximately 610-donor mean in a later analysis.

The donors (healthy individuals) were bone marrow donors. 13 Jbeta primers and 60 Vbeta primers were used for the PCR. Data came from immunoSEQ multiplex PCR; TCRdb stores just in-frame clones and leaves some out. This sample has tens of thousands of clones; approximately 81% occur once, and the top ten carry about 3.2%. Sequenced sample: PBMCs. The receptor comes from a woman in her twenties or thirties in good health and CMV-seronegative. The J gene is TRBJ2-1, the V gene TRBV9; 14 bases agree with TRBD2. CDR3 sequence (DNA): TGTGCCAGCAGCGTAGAGTACCCCGGGACTAGCGGGAGATTATCCTACAATGAGCAGTTCTTC. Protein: CASSVEYPGTSGRLSYNEQFF.